This T cell receptor beta chain appears in the sequencing data of a study of cytomegalovirus exposure and HLA in healthy donors. The wider study: About 85 million unique TCRs from HLA-typed donors were held in an early release of data. General observations from the study: For TCR beta chains, V- and J-gene trimming was later linked to a missense DCLRE1C variant. TRBV6-2, TRBV6-3 and some other V segments were unresolvable in 87-base-pair reads.

The CDR3 sequence is 13 residues long. V was shortened by 0 bases and J by 0 bases, with 3 bases between the two germline ends. Germline CDR1 SGDLS, CDR2 YYNGEE. A remark on this clone: Antigen unknown. Different DNA sequences within this sample yield the same CDR3.

60 Vbeta and 13 Jbeta primers were used in PCR. Sequencing used immunoSEQ multiplex PCR; TCRdb keeps in-frame clones, though not all of them. The data contain 200,000 to 250,000 clones, approximately 82% of them singletons. Whereas donors were nominally healthy upon sampling, unrecorded immune exposures were probable. The origin of this receptor is a man between 18 and 35 years old in good health and CMV-seronegative. The chain recombines TRBV9 with TRBJ1-1, with unresolved D. The sequenced material came from PBMCs. The CDR3 region is CASSVAVNTEAFF. In DNA, the CDR3 is TGTGCCAGCAGCGTAGCGGTGAACACTGAAGCTTTCTTT. Based on the CDR3 plus reference TRBV9 and TRBJ1-1, the full variable domain is DSGVTQTPKHLITATGQRVTLRCSPRSGDLSVYWYQQSLDQGLQFLIQYYNGEERAKGNILERFSAQQFPDLHSELNLSSLELGDSALYFCASSVAVNTEAFFGQGTRLTVV.